Each of the 5 T cell receptor beta chains below was sequenced from the same sample in a study of blood T cell repertoires in COVID-19 (dated by TCRdb to the early 2020s). The library was built by means of the immunoSEQ multiplex PCR assay. Sourced from immuneACCESS, this table was stored by TCRdb with only in-frame sequences that have V and J called. A share of the clones is absent; for the studies checked, an unresolved V gene accounts for under half, and the remainder has no known explanation. This sample lists 90,000 to 140,000 clones; 65% to 90% were detected once. The ten largest clones add up to around 4.1% of the sample. Sequenced sample: peripheral blood. The source is a man aged 50 or older with acute or convalescent COVID-19.

This chain joins TRBV5-6 and TRBJ2-2; D may be TRBD2 (6 bases). Deletions cut 2 bases from V and 0 bases from J, with 8 bases between. The CDR3 consists of 15 residues. CDR1 is SGHDT and CDR2 is YYEEEE in the germline V gene. The CDR3 nucleotides read TGTGCCAGCAGCTTATGGGGGGCGAACACCGGGGAGCTGTTTTTT. Its protein product is CASSLWGANTGELFF.

The genes are TRBV29-1 and TRBJ2-7; 7 bases fit TRBD2. Trimming at V came to 5 bases and at J to 4 bases, leaving 14 bases not matched to a gene. The V gene's germline CDR1 is SQVTM and CDR2 ANQGSEA. This CDR3 has 15 amino acids. The CDR3 is CSVSGTTPSLYEQYF. CDR3 DNA sequence: TGCAGCGTTTCCGGGACTACCCCTTCGCTTTACGAGCAGTACTTC.

This chain joins TRBV6-1 and TRBJ2-5; no firm D call. The CDR3 contains 14 residues. Germline V lookup: CDR1 MNHNS, CDR2 SASEGT. The V end was cut by 0 bases, the J end by 4 bases, with 9 bases between. The CDR3 region is CASSEASRLETQYF. CDR3 sequence (DNA): TGTGCCAGCAGTGAAGCGAGTCGATTAGAGACCCAGTACTTC.

This chain connects TRBV11-2 to TRBJ2-3; D might be TRBD2 (6 bases). V dropped 6 bases and J dropped 6 bases, with 10 bases sitting between them. The CDR3 loop spans 12 amino acids. CDR1 is SGHAT, CDR2 FQNNGV, per germline. In DNA form, the CDR3 reads TGTGCCAGCAGTTGGAGGGGCGATACGCAGTATTTT. It codes for CASSWRGDTQYF.

This chain joins TRBV9 and TRBJ1-1; possibly TRBD1 for D (5 bases). The CDR3 consists of 15 residues. Trimming cost V 3 bases and J 1 base, with 13 bases left between them. Germline CDR1 SGDLS, CDR2 YYNGEE. The CDR3 region is CASSGGGGWNTEAFF. In DNA, the CDR3 is TGTGCCAGCAGCGGCGGCGGGGGTTGGAACACTGAAGCTTTCTTT.